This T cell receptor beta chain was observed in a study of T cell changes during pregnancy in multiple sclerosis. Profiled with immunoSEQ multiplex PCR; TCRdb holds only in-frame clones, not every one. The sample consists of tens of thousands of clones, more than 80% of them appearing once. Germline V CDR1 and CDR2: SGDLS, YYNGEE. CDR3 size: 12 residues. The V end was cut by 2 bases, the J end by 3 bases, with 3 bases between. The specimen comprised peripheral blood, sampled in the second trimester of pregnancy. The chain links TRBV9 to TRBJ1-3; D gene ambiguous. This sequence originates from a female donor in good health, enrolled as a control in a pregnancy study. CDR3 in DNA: TGTGCCAGCAGCGTTAGTGGAAACACCATATATTTT. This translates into CASSVSGNTIYF.